Listed below are T cell receptor beta chains from one sample, sequenced in a study of control samples from healthy donors and cancer patients. Assay used: immunoSEQ multiplex PCR; TCRdb lists only in-frame clones, some missing. The table records roughly 130,000 clones, around 90% of them present only once. The specimen sequenced was blood. The origin of the receptors is a man younger than 35 in good health. The CDR3 runs from the conserved cysteine through the conserved F or W. D genes are given only for firm matches. Clone size is given for some rows only: seen once, a few or many times, or a class if the clone is expanded.

size: -; D: TRBD1; J: TRBJ1-4; V: TRBV7-9; CDR3: CASSLVQGRTGEKLFF; DNA: TGTGCCAGCAGCTTGGTTCAGGGGAGGACAGGGGAAAAACTGTTTTTT
size: -; D: -; J: TRBJ2-3; V: TRBV7-9; CDR3: CASSFIGADTQYF; DNA: TGTGCCAGCAGCTTTATAGGGGCAGATACGCAGTATTTT
size: few; D: -; J: TRBJ1-6; V: TRBV5-1; CDR3: CASSRTGTYDSSYNSPLHF; DNA: TGCGCCAGCAGCCGGACCGGGACATATGATAGCTCCTATAATTCACCCCTCCACTTT
size: once; D: -; J: TRBJ2-3; V: TRBV19; CDR3: CASSENRDGATDTQYF; DNA: TGTGCCAGTAGTGAAAACAGGGATGGGGCCACAGATACGCAGTATTTT
size: -; D: -; J: TRBJ1-1; V: TRBV28; CDR3: CASSSTGSGTEAFF; DNA: TGTGCCAGCAGTTCCACAGGGTCAGGCACTGAAGCTTTCTTT
size: -; D: TRBD1; J: TRBJ2-5; V: TRBV7-9; CDR3: CASSLDRGLGETQYF; DNA: TGTGCCAGCAGCTTGGACAGGGGGCTTGGAGAGACCCAGTACTTC
size: -; D: TRBD1; J: TRBJ1-2; V: TRBV28; CDR3: CASSSGTGGEIYGYTF; DNA: TGTGCCAGCAGTTCGGGGACAGGGGGGGAGATTTATGGCTACACCTTC
size: -; D: -; J: TRBJ1-1; V: TRBV30; CDR3: CAWSVRVTSGKTEAFF; DNA: TGTGCCTGGAGTGTAAGGGTGACCTCAGGGAAAACTGAAGCTTTCTTT
size: -; D: TRBD1; J: TRBJ1-2; V: TRBV9; CDR3: CASSTRDSRYGYTF; DNA: TGTGCCAGCAGCACACGGGACAGCCGCTATGGCTACACCTTC
size: -; D: -; J: TRBJ2-7; V: TRBV28; CDR3: CASSFRAYEQYF; DNA: TGTGCCAGCAGTTTCAGAGCCTACGAGCAGTACTTC
size: -; D: TRBD1; J: TRBJ1-4; V: TRBV4-1; CDR3: CASSQTTGTGNEKLFF; DNA: TGCGCCAGCAGCCAGACGACCGGGACAGGCAATGAAAAACTGTTTTTT
size: -; D: -; J: TRBJ2-5; V: TRBV30; CDR3: CAWAPGPVFQETQYF; DNA: TGTGCCTGGGCCCCAGGGCCGGTCTTCCAAGAGACCCAGTACTTC
size: -; D: -; J: TRBJ1-4; V: TRBV11-2; CDR3: CASSRSREKLFF; DNA: TGTGCCAGCAGCCGATCCAGGGAAAAACTGTTTTTT
size: -; D: TRBD1; J: TRBJ2-1; V: TRBV25-1; CDR3: CASSPGTGEINEQFF; DNA: TGTGCCAGCAGCCCCGGGACAGGGGAAATCAATGAGCAGTTCTTC